This entry is about one TCR beta chain. The CDR3 extends over 15 amino acids. The V gene end was trimmed by 2 bases and the J gene end by 4 bases; junction bases not matched to a gene: 4. The germline CDR1 and CDR2 sequences are KGHSH and LQKENI. The repertoire was sequenced with immunoSEQ multiplex PCR; TCRdb's copy has only in-frame clones and lacks some. Of more than 85,000 clones in the sample, 80% to 90% were seen once. This sample was included in a study of PD-L1 blockade in urothelial cancer. Overall study context: Investigators checked blood 3 weeks (second dose) and 6 weeks after treatment start. Specimens of blood held a median count of 141,255 T cells.

Noted time point: pretreatment peripheral blood. The V and J genes are TRBV18 and TRBJ1-1; 10 nucleotides match TRBD1. The clonotype comes from a man aged 55-75 years with urothelial cancer. The source material was PBMCs, sampled around atezolizumab (anti-PD-L1) treatment. The CDR3 DNA is TGTGCCAGCTCACCAAGACAGGGGGCAGGCACTGAAGCTTTCTTT. This sequence encodes CASSPRQGAGTEAFF.